The T cell receptor beta chain described here comes from a study of blood T cell repertoires in COVID-19. Study-level background: Specimens from acute and convalescent COVID-19 originated in the United States, Italy and Spain. PBMCs, B-cell-depleted T cells, or T cells provided the cDNA or gDNA that made up the material.

V dropped 3 bases and J dropped 8 bases, with 16 bases sitting between them. The CDR3 runs to 14 residues. The V gene's germline CDR1 is KGHSH and CDR2 LQKENI. In the original workflow: Amplified reference gene primers provided the basis for estimating nucleated cell counts. Method: immunoSEQ multiplex PCR; TCRdb's copy keeps in-frame clones and lacks some. For V, J and clone size, that table is used; D and trimming come from the DNA. In the table there are 200,000 to 250,000 clones, around 83% of which are singletons. This clonotype originated in a man aged 25 to 40 who had recovered from COVID-19. V usage is TRBV18 and J usage is TRBJ1-2; no clear D. The sample consisted of peripheral blood. This CDR3 is CASSPTSMRGGYTF. CDR3 coding DNA: TGTGCCAGCTCACCCACCTCTATGCGAGGCGGCTACACCTTC. The full variable domain, with the rest looked up from reference TRBV18 and TRBJ1-2, is NAGVMQNPRHLVRRRGQEARLRCSPMKGHSHVYWYRQLPEEGLKFMVYLQKENIIDESGMPKERFSAEFPKEGPSILRIQQVVRGDSAAYFCASSPTSMRGGYTFGSGTRLTVV.